The clone carrying this TCR beta chain was observed at least ten times. Its cognate antigen is unknown. This specimen belongs to a study of T-cell reconstitution after alpha-beta-depleted transplantation in children. General observations from the study: By one year post-transplant, T-cell counts and diversity largely arose from T cells that were newly produced. Reported findings indicate that, about two months after transplant, alpha-beta T cells came from several hundred expanded clones, which were derived from non-depleted graft cells. Several patients had high TCRbeta diversity at day 60; it came from surviving recipient T cells and thymic progenitors.

CDR1 is LNHNV and CDR2 is YYDKDF in the germline V gene (reference sequence). Trimming removed 1 base from V and 4 bases from J; junction bases left unmatched: 6. There are 15 residues in the CDR3. Using unique molecular identifiers, the investigators prepared the TCRbeta library. Via MiXCR, TCRdb re-called the PCR reads, giving one row per CDR3 protein. The sample includes about 200,000 distinct CDR3 sequences, 6.3% of them seen just once. The origin of this receptor is a girl under two years old with combined immunodeficiency, due to receive a stem cell transplant. This chain connects TRBV15 to TRBJ2-5, with 7 bases fitting TRBD1. The material was PBMCs, obtained before TCRalphabeta/CD19-depleted stem cell transplant. DNA for the CDR3: TGTGCCACCAGCAGAGGATCACAGGGGAGAGAGACCCAGTACTTC. As protein: CATSRGSQGRETQYF.